These 27 T cell receptor beta chains were sequenced from one sample in a study of regulatory T cells in long-lasting Graves disease. Time point of the sample: newly diagnosed GD, antithyroid drugs for less than 3 months. RNA isolated from PBMCs was used to make the TCR library. Researchers made TCR beta libraries by using iRepertoire HTBI primers and running Arm-PCR on CDR3 regions. TCRdb reprocessed the multiplex PCR reads via MiXCR and lists one record per CDR3 protein. The sample contains approximately 540,000 distinct CDR3 sequences, approximately 12% of which appear only once. This same sample was also part of a study on T cells in Graves' hyperthyroidism and ophthalmopathy.

The source material was peripheral blood mononuclear cells (PBMCs), sampled at new diagnosis, from a patient treated with antithyroid drugs. These receptors were obtained from a woman aged 30 to 39 with Graves disease.

The CDR3 protein is CASSRARGGNSPLHF. DNA for the CDR3: TGTGCCAGCAGTCGGGCTCGGGGAGGGAATTCACCCCTCCACTTT. This chain links TRBV12-3 or TRBV12-4 with TRBJ1-6; D unresolved. The CDR3 runs 15 residues. Trimming stripped 5 bases from V and 7 bases from J, with 15 bases between.

This clonotype came up a few times. The V call is TRBV7-9, the J call TRBJ1-4, with TRBD1 matching over 10 bases. CDR3 length equals 16 residues. Trimming at V came to 0 bases and at J to 5 bases, leaving 3 bases not matched to a gene. Germline V gene lookup returns CDR1 SEHNR and CDR2 FQNEAQ (reference sequence). CDR3 loop: CASSLALGQGNEKLFF. The CDR3 DNA reads as TGTGCCAGCAGCTTAGCGCTGGGACAGGGGAATGAAAAACTGTTTTTT.

This clonotype was recorded many times. The chain has TRBV6-5 and TRBJ1-2; D call uncertain. The CDR3 contains 16 residues. CDR1 and CDR2 from the germline V gene are MNHEY and SVGAGI. V lost 0 bases to trimming and J lost 0 bases, with 11 bases between them. CDR3 sequence (DNA): TGTGCCAGCAGTTACTCTCGCCAGAGCACTAACTATGGCTACACCTTC. Residues: CASSYSRQSTNYGYTF.

This clonotype has at least ten counts. The J gene is TRBJ2-7, the V gene TRBV28; a weak D match, TRBD2 (6 bases). Germline lookup yields CDR1 MDHEN and CDR2 SYDVKM. Trimming took off 5 bases at V and 8 bases at J, with 19 bases between the two ends. This CDR3 has 14 amino acids. The CDR3 sequence is CASSPSWGLTQQYF. CDR3 DNA sequence: TGTGCCAGCAGTCCATCCTGGGGACTCACTCAGCAGTACTTC.

This clonotype has at least ten counts. The junction departs from the called germline gene at one end, perhaps through a read error. This chain connects TRBV7-2 to TRBJ2-7; possibly TRBD1 for D (6 bases). The V gene's germline CDR1 is SGHTA and CDR2 FQGNSA. This CDR3 has 16 amino acids. The CDR3 nucleotides read TGCGCCAGCAGCCAAGATGATAGGGGGAGCTCCTACGAGCAGTACTTC. This codes for CASSQDDRGSSYEQYF.

The rearrangement uses TRBV3-1 and TRBJ2-7, with 10 bases that match TRBD2. V lost 1 base and J lost 4; bases outside the gene matches: 13. This CDR3 spans 18 amino acids. Germline CDR1 and CDR2: LGHDT and YNNKEL (reference sequence). CDR3 loop: CASSQGLAGPIVTYEQYF. CDR3 nucleotide sequence: TGTGCCAGCAGCCAAGGACTAGCGGGCCCGATAGTTACTTACGAGCAGTACTTC.

This clonotype appeared many times. The DNA of the CDR3 is TGTGCCAGCAGCTTAGAGAGGGGCAATCAGCCCCAGCATTTT. It translates to CASSLERGNQPQHF. This sequence joins TRBV27 and TRBJ1-5; D unresolved. Germline-derived CDR1 and CDR2 are MNHEY and SMNVEV (reference sequence). The CDR3 runs 14 residues. Deletions cut 6 bases from V and 2 bases from J, with 11 bases between.

There are many counts of this clonotype. The rearrangement joins TRBV12-3 or TRBV12-4 to TRBJ1-4; tentative D call: TRBD1 (5 bases). This CDR3 comprises 13 residues. Trimming stripped 3 bases from V and 7 bases from J, with 9 bases between. The CDR3 nucleotides read TGTGCCAGCAGTTTGGCGAGGGGTGAAAAACTGTTTTTT. This sequence encodes CASSLARGEKLFF.

Of note for this clonotype: Possible read error: a much larger clone is one base away. This chain links TRBV20-1 with TRBJ2-1, with TRBD1 identical over 9 bases. This CDR3 is 13 amino acids long. CDR1 DFQATT and CDR2 SNEGSKA come from the germline V gene (reference sequence). Trimming at V came to 6 bases and at J to 9 bases, leaving 9 bases not matched to a gene. The CDR3, as DNA: TGCAGTGCCCGGGACAGGGATTCTCGTGAGCAGTTCTTC. Its translation is CSARDRDSREQFF.

This clonotype was found many times. The chain couples TRBV7-8 to TRBJ1-1, with a weak D call TRBD1 (5 bases). This CDR3 has 15 residues. The V end lost 5 bases, the J end lost 5 bases, and 18 bases lay between the germline ends. Per the germline V gene, CDR1 is SGHVS and CDR2 is FQNEAQ. CDR3 region: CASSPNSLGVTEAFF. CDR3 DNA sequence: TGTGCCAGCAGCCCGAACAGTCTGGGGGTGACTGAAGCTTTCTTT.

This clonotype occurred many times. The chain joins TRBV12-3 or TRBV12-4 to TRBJ2-6, with D maybe TRBD2 (7 bases). The CDR3 length is 20 residues. The V end was cut by 2 bases, the J end by 0 bases, with 20 bases between. The chain's CDR3 is CASSLRSGLGGASGANVLTF. The CDR3 DNA is TGTGCCAGCAGTTTAAGGTCCGGTCTAGGGGGGGCCTCTGGGGCCAACGTCCTGACTTTC.

Of note for this clonotype: A read error likely explains this, since a far larger clone differs by one base. The chain joins TRBV7-2 to TRBJ2-5; TRBD1 is a possible D gene (6 bases). V was clipped by 1 base and J by 11 bases, with 26 bases between them. This CDR3 is 17 amino acids long. The germline CDR1 and CDR2 sequences are SGHTA and FQGNSA. In nucleotides, the CDR3 is TGTGCCAGCAGCTTAGACCACAGGGCCTCCGCTTACAATGAGCAGTACTTC. This codes for CASSLDHRASAYNEQYF.

As regards this clonotype: This could be a read error, since a much larger clone is one nucleotide away. V gene TRBV18 combines with J gene TRBJ2-2; 7 bases are a match to TRBD2. There are 16 residues in the CDR3. Germline V gene data show CDR1 as KGHSH and CDR2 as LQKENI. The CDR3 DNA follows: TGTACCAGCTCACCGAATCTAGCGGCGAACACCGGGGAGCTGTTTTTT. It specifies CTSSPNLAANTGELFF.

Only a few counts were recorded for this clonotype. This chain connects TRBV7-9 to TRBJ1-1; 10 bases agree with TRBD1. V shed 2 bases, J shed 5 bases, and the junction held 8 bases outside the gene matches. The germline gives CDR1 SEHNR, CDR2 FQNEAQ (reference sequence). The CDR3 is made up of 16 amino acids. The CDR3 bases are TGTGCCAGCAGCTTACGACAGGGGGCGCGAGGGACTGAAGCTTTCTTT. It yields the protein CASSLRQGARGTEAFF.

This clonotype came up many times. V gene TRBV18 combines with J gene TRBJ2-1; a possible D gene is TRBD2 (5 bases). This CDR3 region has 16 residues. V was clipped by 2 bases and J by 1 base, with 12 bases between them. In germline, CDR1 is KGHSH, CDR2 LQKENI. The CDR3 region has the DNA TGTGCCAGCTCACCAGATCGGGGTGGGTCCTACAATGAGCAGTTCTTC. This encodes CASSPDRGGSYNEQFF.

Only a few counts were recorded for this clonotype. The chain has TRBV6-2 or TRBV6-3 and TRBJ1-1, with D unclear. Looked up from germline, CDR1 is MNHEY and CDR2 is SVGEGT. There are 14 residues in the CDR3. The ends were cut back, 5 bases at V and 4 bases at J, with 14 bases in the middle. In DNA form, the CDR3 reads TGTGCCAGCAGTGTGTCAGGAGGGATCACTGAAGCTTTCTTT. Translated: CASSVSGGITEAFF.

This clonotype occurred a few times. A single base separates this from a much larger clone, so it may be a read error. J is TRBJ2-1 and V is TRBV7-9; D unclear. Between the trimmed V and J ends, which lost 6 bases and 2 bases, there was a span of 11 bases. This CDR3 contains 14 residues. Looked up from germline, CDR1 is SEHNR and CDR2 is FQNEAQ (reference sequence). The CDR3 region is CASSPATTYNEQFF. In DNA form, the CDR3 reads TGTGCCAGCAGTCCTGCTACCACCTACAATGAGCAGTTCTTC.

This clonotype showed up just a few times. The chain uses TRBV19 and TRBJ2-7, with TRBD1 matching over 8 bases. This CDR3 region has 16 residues. Per germline, CDR1 LNHDA and CDR2 SQIVND (reference sequence). The V gene end was trimmed by 5 bases and the J gene end by 5 bases; junction bases not matched to a gene: 14. CDR3 protein: CASSGQGAVEVHEQYF. The CDR3 region has the DNA TGTGCCAGTAGTGGGCAGGGGGCGGTGGAGGTACACGAGCAGTACTTC.

This clonotype was detected many times. J is TRBJ1-4 and V is TRBV7-9; D ambiguous. Trimming cost V 3 bases and J 8 bases, with 4 bases left between them. The CDR3 consists of 11 residues. Germline values: CDR1 SEHNR, CDR2 FQNEAQ (reference sequence). This CDR3 is CASSFREKLFF. CDR3 DNA: TGTGCCAGCAGCTTCAGAGAAAAACTGTTTTTT.

The rearrangement links TRBV6-2 or TRBV6-3 to TRBJ2-7; the D gene is possibly TRBD1 (8 bases). There are 14 residues in the CDR3. V was clipped by 6 bases and J by 4 bases, with 16 bases between them. Germline values: CDR1 MNHEY, CDR2 SVGEGT. The CDR3: CASRRGTGPYEQYF. CDR3 bases: TGTGCCAGCAGGCGGGGGACAGGCCCTTACGAGCAGTACTTC.

This clonotype appeared many times. The CDR3 here is CASRVDSFGAFF. CDR3 bases: TGTGCCAGCAGGGTAGACAGTTTCGGGGCTTTCTTT. The gene calls are TRBV12-3 or TRBV12-4 and TRBJ1-1; a possible D gene is TRBD1 (5 bases). V dropped 6 bases and J dropped 11 bases, with 16 bases sitting between them. The CDR3 length is 12 residues.

This clonotype was seen repeatedly, ten times or more. The rearrangement joins TRBV7-2 to TRBJ2-6, with D unclear. The CDR3 runs 15 residues. Per the germline V gene, CDR1 is SGHTA and CDR2 is FQGNSA. V lost 3 bases and J 4 bases, leaving 10 bases between the germline ends. The CDR3 protein is CASSLSPGGANVLTF. The CDR3 DNA reads as TGTGCCAGCAGCTTGAGCCCAGGCGGGGCCAACGTCCTGACTTTC.

In its sample, this clonotype was seen many times. The chain joins TRBV28 to TRBJ1-4; D perhaps matches TRBD1 (6 bases). CDR3 length: 17 residues. With 3 bases removed from V and 6 bases from J, the gap between germline ends came to 20 bases. The germline gives CDR1 MDHEN, CDR2 SYDVKM. In nucleotides, the CDR3 is TGTGCCAGCAGTTTTTCCCCCTCAAGGGCAGGGGATGAAAAACTGTTTTTT. Residues: CASSFSPSRAGDEKLFF. Drawing the rest from reference TRBV28 and TRBJ1-4, the complete variable domain is DVKVTQSSRYLVKRTGEKVFLECVQDMDHENMFWYRQDPGLGLRLIYFSYDVKMKEKGDIPEGYSVSREKKERFSLILESASTNQTSMYLCASSFSPSRAGDEKLFFGSGTQLSVL.

This clonotype was picked up many times. V usage is TRBV4-3 and J usage is TRBJ2-6, with D unclear. Germline values: CDR1 LGHNA, CDR2 YSLEER. Trimming took 4 bases from V and 4 from J, leaving 14 bases between them. The length of the CDR3 is 16 residues. The CDR3 region has the DNA TGCGCCAGCAGCCTGAATCGTGGTGCCGGGGCCAACGTCCTGACTTTC. Translating it yields CASSLNRGAGANVLTF.

Worth noting for this clonotype: A read error may explain this, as a much larger clone is one base away. The gene calls are TRBV29-1 and TRBJ2-7; 7 bases fit TRBD1. Germline V gene sequence: CDR1 SQVTM, CDR2 ANQGSEA. CDR3 length: 15 amino acids. The DNA of the CDR3 is TGCTGCGTAGCACAGGGGTTTCGCCCGGTCTACGAGCAGTACTTC. Its translation: CCVAQGFRPVYEQYF.

This clonotype has at least ten counts. The CDR3: CASSFWTDTQYF. CDR3 DNA sequence: TGTGCCAGCAGCTTCTGGACAGATACGCAGTATTTT. This chain links TRBV7-9 with TRBJ2-3; D unresolved. V shed 3 bases and J shed 3 bases, with 4 bases lying between them. Germline values: CDR1 SEHNR, CDR2 FQNEAQ (reference sequence). This CDR3 has 12 residues. Full variable domain (remainder filled in from reference TRBV7-9 and TRBJ2-3): DTGVSQNPRHKITKRGQNVTFRCDPISEHNRLYWYRQTLGQGPEFLTYFQNEAQLEKSRLLSDRFSAERPKGSFSTLEIQRTEQGDSAMYLCASSFWTDTQYFGPGTRLTVL.

This clonotype was seen many times. This CDR3 is CASSQRGGETDNEQFF. The CDR3 DNA follows: TGTGCCAGCAGCCAAAGGGGGGGGGAGACCGACAATGAGCAGTTCTTC. The rearrangement uses TRBV3-1 and TRBJ2-1; D may be TRBD2 (7 bases). Trimming removed 2 bases at V and 5 bases at J, with 16 bases between. The CDR3 contains 16 residues. CDR1 is LGHDT and CDR2 is YNNKEL in the germline V gene (reference sequence).